The 15 T cell receptor beta chains presented below share a single source sample, sequenced in a study of vaccination and CD4 T cells after COVID-19. Documented treatment: roughly 11-day PBMC culture with coronavirus spike peptide pools or control peptides (ViraFEST assay). According to the study, CD4+ T cells from the unexposed donor were gathered ahead of the COVID-19 pandemic (2011-2018). No cognate antigen is known for these TCRs. Cultured CD4+ T cells had their DNA profiled by the Oncomine TCR Beta short-read assay. Via MiXCR, TCRdb re-called the PCR reads, giving one row per CDR3 protein. The sample contains several thousand distinct CDR3 sequences, nearly 25% of which appear only once. What was sequenced was CD4+ T cells from blood, cultured in vitro. Receptors were obtained from a human donor in good health.

This chain joins TRBV7-2 and TRBJ2-3, with TRBD2 identical over 8 bases. This CDR3 region has 16 residues. With 3 bases clipped from V and 5 bases from J, the junction kept 10 bases outside the gene matches. Germline V gene lookup returns CDR1 SGHTA and CDR2 FQGNSA. The DNA of the CDR3 is TGTGCCAGCAGCTTCTTAAGCGGGGGCCGGGGAGATACGCAGTATTTT. Its translation is CASSFLSGGRGDTQYF.

This clonotype showed up just a few times. The J gene is TRBJ1-1, the V gene TRBV11-1; no clear D. This CDR3 is built from 11 residues. Between the trimmed V and J ends, which lost 5 bases and 7 bases, there was a span of 8 bases. CDR1 is SGHAT and CDR2 is FQDESV in the germline V gene (reference sequence). CDR3: CASSPGDEAFF. CDR3 bases: TGTGCCAGCAGCCCAGGCGATGAAGCTTTCTTT.

The chain carries TRBV6-1 and TRBJ2-1; the match to TRBD2 covers 8 bases. Germline CDR1 MNHNS, CDR2 SASEGT. The length of the CDR3 is 14 residues. V dropped 3 bases and J dropped 7; count of bases not matched to a gene: 5. In DNA, the CDR3 is TGTGCCAGCAGTGACCAGCGGGGGTTAAATGAGCAGTTCTTC. Translated, it gives CASSDQRGLNEQFF.

The rearrangement uses TRBV7-9 and TRBJ2-3, with TRBD2 matching 14 bases. The CDR3 has 20 amino acids. CDR1 is SEHNR and CDR2 is FQNEAQ in the germline V gene (reference sequence). V lost 5 bases to trimming and J lost 5 bases; unmatched junction nucleotides: 18. CDR3 sequence: CASSITYSGLAGEGRDTQYF. The CDR3 DNA is TGTGCCAGCAGCATTACCTATTCGGGACTAGCGGGAGAAGGAAGAGATACGCAGTATTTT.

This chain links TRBV24-1 with TRBJ2-3; either TRBD1 or TRBD2 may fit D (5 bases each). The CDR3 runs 14 residues. Deletions cut 0 bases from V and 8 bases from J, with 11 bases between. The germline V gene has CDR1 KGHDR and CDR2 SFDVKD. The chain's CDR3 is CATSDLIGAGTQYF. As DNA, the CDR3 is TGTGCCACCAGTGATTTGATCGGGGCAGGTACGCAGTATTTT.

This chain joins TRBV6-1 and TRBJ2-3, with 7 positions matching TRBD1. The ends lost 6 bases at V and 5 bases at J; junction bases unmatched: 14. The CDR3 contains 16 residues. Germline V gene sequence: CDR1 MNHNS, CDR2 SASEGT. CDR3 sequence: CASSFITGTEKDTQYF. The CDR3 bases are TGTGCCAGCAGCTTTATTACCGGGACAGAGAAAGATACGCAGTATTTT.

CDR3 loop: CASRLGGGHNGELFF. In nucleotides, the CDR3 is TGTGCCAGTCGGCTAGGGGGGGGGCATAACGGGGAGCTGTTTTTT. The rearrangement uses TRBV19 and TRBJ2-2; TRBD2 is a possible D gene (7 bases). Germline values: CDR1 LNHDA, CDR2 SQIVND (reference sequence). The CDR3 is 15 residues long. V was cut by 8 bases and J by 7 bases, with 20 bases left in between.

The CDR3 region is CAIRTGEATGELFF. The CDR3 DNA follows: TGTGCCATCAGAACGGGGGAGGCCACCGGGGAGCTGTTTTTT. This chain uses TRBV10-3 with TRBJ2-2; maybe TRBD2 (6 bases). CDR1 ENHRY and CDR2 SYGVKD come from the germline V gene. The CDR3 runs to 14 residues. Trimming pared 6 bases from V and 4 bases from J, leaving 12 bases between.

The V and J genes are TRBV7-2 and TRBJ1-2; TRBD1 matches 8 bases. The V segment lost 5 bases and the J segment 4 bases; nucleotides outside the gene matches: 9. The CDR3 sequence is 15 residues long. Per the germline V gene, CDR1 is SGHTA and CDR2 is FQGNSA. The CDR3 coding sequence is TGTGCCAGCAGCGGGGGGACAGGTGGGGCCTATGGCTACACCTTC. Encoded protein: CASSGGTGGAYGYTF.

This clonotype has only a few counts. J is TRBJ2-2 and V is TRBV20-1; 7 nucleotides line up with TRBD1. This CDR3 is 13 amino acids long. Germline CDR1 is DFQATT and CDR2 is SNEGSKA (reference sequence). After removal of 1 base from V and 8 bases from J, the junction contained 4 bases not matched to a gene. CDR3 sequence (DNA): TGCAGTGCTAGAGGACAGGGTTTGGGGGAGCTGTTTTTT. Its translation: CSARGQGLGELFF.

This chain joins TRBV9 and TRBJ2-7, with D maybe TRBD2 (6 bases). This CDR3 region has 14 residues. Germline lookup yields CDR1 SGDLS and CDR2 YYNGEE. The ends were cut back, 0 bases at V and 3 bases at J, with 10 bases in the middle. The CDR3 DNA is TGTGCCAGCAGCGTAGGGACTAACAACTACGAGCAGTACTTC. Protein product: CASSVGTNNYEQYF.

The table lists this clonotype with a few counts. The genes are TRBV28 and TRBJ1-2; D ambiguous. The CDR3 spans 12 residues. V lost 6 bases, J lost 4 bases, and 9 bases lay in between. CDR1 and CDR2 (germline): MDHEN, SYDVKM. The CDR3 sequence: CASSREFYGYTF. CDR3 coding DNA: TGTGCCAGCAGCCGTGAGTTCTATGGCTACACCTTC.

This clonotype was seen a few times. The chain couples TRBV19 to TRBJ2-7, with D tentatively TRBD1 (6 bases). V shed 6 bases and J shed 6 bases, with 18 bases lying between them. The CDR3 length is 14 residues. Germline V gives CDR1 LNHDA, CDR2 SQIVND (reference sequence). In DNA form, the CDR3 reads TGTGCCAGTAGGCCAACAGGGAGTTCGGGCGAGCAGTACTTC. Residues: CASRPTGSSGEQYF.

The genes are TRBV20-1 and TRBJ2-7; TRBD2 matches 12 bases. With V trimmed by 3 bases and J by 3 bases, 6 bases remained unmatched. Looked up from germline, CDR1 is DFQATT and CDR2 is SNEGSKA (reference sequence). The CDR3 contains 15 residues. CDR3 DNA sequence: TGCAGTGCTAGGTCGACTAGCGGGGGAAGCTACGAGCAGTACTTC. Protein: CSARSTSGGSYEQYF.

The genes are TRBV5-4 and TRBJ2-5, with D perhaps TRBD2 (6 bases). The length of the CDR3 is 15 residues. V lost 0 bases, J lost 1 base, and 10 bases lay in between. Germline-derived CDR1 and CDR2 are SGHNT and YYREEE (reference sequence). For the CDR3, the DNA is TGTGCCAGCAGCTTGGTCGTTAGCGGCCAAGAGACCCAGTACTTC. This encodes CASSLVVSGQETQYF. The full variable domain, rest sourced from reference TRBV5-4 and TRBJ2-5, is ETGVTQSPTHLIKTRGQQVTLRCSSQSGHNTVSWYQQALGQGPQFIFQYYREEENGRGNFPPRFSGLQFPNYSSELNVNALELDDSALYLCASSLVVSGQETQYFGPGTRLLVL.